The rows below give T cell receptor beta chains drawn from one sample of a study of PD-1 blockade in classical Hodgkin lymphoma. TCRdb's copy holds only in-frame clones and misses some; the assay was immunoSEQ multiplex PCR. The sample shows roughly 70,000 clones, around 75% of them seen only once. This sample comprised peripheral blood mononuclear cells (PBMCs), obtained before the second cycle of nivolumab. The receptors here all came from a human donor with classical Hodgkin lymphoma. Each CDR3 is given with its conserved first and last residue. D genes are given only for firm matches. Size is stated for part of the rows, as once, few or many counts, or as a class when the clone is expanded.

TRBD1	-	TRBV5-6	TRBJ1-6	TGTGCCAGCAGCGCGTTGGACAGGGAAGAACCCCTCCACTTT	CASSALDREEPLHF
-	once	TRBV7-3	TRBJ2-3	TGTGCCAGCACATGGGTGGGGGGCACAGATACGCAGTATTTT	CASTWVGGTDTQYF
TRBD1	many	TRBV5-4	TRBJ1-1	TGTGCCAGCAGCCGTCCAGGGGGCACTGAAGCTTTCTTT	CASSRPGGTEAFF
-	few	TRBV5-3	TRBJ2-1	TGTGCCAGAAGCTTTTGGCGGGTGAGCTCCTACAATGAGCAGTTCTTC	CARSFWRVSSYNEQFF
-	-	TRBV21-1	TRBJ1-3	TGTGCCAGCAGCAAAGCCCCTGACAGGGGAGGAAACACCATATATTTT	CASSKAPDRGGNTIYF
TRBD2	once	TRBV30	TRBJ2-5	TGTGCCTGGAGCCCGAACTGGCGACTAGCCACAGAGACCCAGTACTTC	CAWSPNWRLATETQYF
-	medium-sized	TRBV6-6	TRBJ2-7	TGTGCCAGCAGTTTTGAGTTCTTCTACGAGCAGTACTTC	CASSFEFFYEQYF
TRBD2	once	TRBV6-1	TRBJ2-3	TGTGCCAGCAGTGCCAGAGGACTAGCGGGAGTGTATACGCAGTATTTT	CASSARGLAGVYTQYF
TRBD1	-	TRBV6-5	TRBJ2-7	TGTGCCAGCAGAGGACAGGGGGACACCTACGAGCAGTACTTC	CASRGQGDTYEQYF
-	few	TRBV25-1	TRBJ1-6	TGTGCCAGCTCCAGCTCCTATAATTCACCCCTCCACTTT	CASSSSYNSPLHF
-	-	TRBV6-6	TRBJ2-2	TGTGCCAGCAGCCCAACTAGCCACGGGGAGCTGTTTTTT	CASSPTSHGELFF
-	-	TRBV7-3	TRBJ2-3	TGTGCCAGCAGCTTAATCGGCCTAGCGACAGATACGCAGTATTTT	CASSLIGLATDTQYF
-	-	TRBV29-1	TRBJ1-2	TGCAGCGTTGTTCTCCATCGGGGTCGGGCTGGCTACACCTTC	CSVVLHRGRAGYTF
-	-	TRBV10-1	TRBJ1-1	TGCGCCAGCAGTGAGTGTTACAGGCTCTCTCAACCTGAAGCTTTCTTT	CASSECYRLSQPEAFF
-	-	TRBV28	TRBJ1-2	TGTGCCAGCGGGGCACTTCTGGGGGCAGGAGCCTATGGCTACACCTTC	CASGALLGAGAYGYTF
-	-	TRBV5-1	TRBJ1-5	TGCGCCAGCAGTACGGGCCCAGGGCAGCCCCAGCATTTT	CASSTGPGQPQHF
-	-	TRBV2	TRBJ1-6	TGTGCCAGCACCAGCTTTGGGGGCGCGGATTCACCCCTCCACTTT	CASTSFGGADSPLHF
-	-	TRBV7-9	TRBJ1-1	TGTGCCAGCAGCTTAGATCGGGTTCGGAACACTGAAGCTTTCTTT	CASSLDRVRNTEAFF
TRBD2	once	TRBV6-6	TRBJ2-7	TGTGCCAGCAGTCCCCGGGAGGGCGAGCAGTACTTC	CASSPREGEQYF
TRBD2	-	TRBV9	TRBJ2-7	TGTGCCAGCAGCGTAGCGCCCATGACTAGCGGGACGAGTGGATCCTACGAGCAGTACTTC	CASSVAPMTSGTSGSYEQYF
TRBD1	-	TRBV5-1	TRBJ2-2	TGCGCCAGCAGCTCACAGGGGGCAGGCACCGGGGAGCTGTTTTTT	CASSSQGAGTGELFF
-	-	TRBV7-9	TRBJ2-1	TGTGCCAGCAGCTTGCAGGGAAATGAGCAGTTCTTC	CASSLQGNEQFF
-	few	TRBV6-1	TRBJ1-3	TGTGCCAGCAGTGGGCAGGCTACTGGAAACACCATATATTTT	CASSGQATGNTIYF
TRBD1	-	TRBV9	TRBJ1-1	TGTGCCAGCAGCCCAAGACAGGGGAACACTGAAGCTTTCTTT	CASSPRQGNTEAFF
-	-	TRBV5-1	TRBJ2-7	TGCGCCAGCAGCAATGATTACTACGAGCAGTACTTC	CASSNDYYEQYF
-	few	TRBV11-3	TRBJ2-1	TGTGCCAGCAGCTTAGGAGGTGGGATCCTCACGACCTACAATGAGCAGTTCTTC	CASSLGGGILTTYNEQFF
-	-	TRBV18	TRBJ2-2	TGTGCCAGCTCACCGACACAGGGTTCCGGGGAGCTGTTTTTT	CASSPTQGSGELFF
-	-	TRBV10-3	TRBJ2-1	TGTGCCATCAGGGGGCTAGGGTTCGATGAGCAGTTCTTC	CAIRGLGFDEQFF
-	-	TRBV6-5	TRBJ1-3	TGTGCCAGCTCAAAACGGGACGCCTCTGGAAACACCATATATTTT	CASSKRDASGNTIYF
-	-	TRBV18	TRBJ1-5	TGTGCCAGCTCACCTGAGACCCTTAGCAATCAGCCCCAGCATTTT	CASSPETLSNQPQHF
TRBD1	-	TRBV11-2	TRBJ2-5	TGTGCCAGCAGCTTAGGCAGGGGGCTTAACAACCAAGAGACCCAGTACTTC	CASSLGRGLNNQETQYF
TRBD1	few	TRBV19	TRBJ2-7	TGTGCCAGTAGTTCCGGTGGGACAGCATCCTACGAGCAGTACTTC	CASSSGGTASYEQYF
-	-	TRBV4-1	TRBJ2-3	TGCGCCAGCAGTTTCCCCCTAGGTGAGACGCAGTATTTT	CASSFPLGETQYF
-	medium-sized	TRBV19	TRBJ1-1	TGTGCCAGTAGTTGGGGAGGGCTGAACACTGAAGCTTTCTTT	CASSWGGLNTEAFF
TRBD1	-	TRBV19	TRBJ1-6	TGTGCCAGTAGTATAGCGGCAGGGGGCGATTCGGGTTCACCCCTCCACTTT	CASSIAAGGDSGSPLHF
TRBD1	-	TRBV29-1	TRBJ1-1	TGCAGCGTGAGGGGGGACAGCATGAACACTGAAGCTTTCTTT	CSVRGDSMNTEAFF
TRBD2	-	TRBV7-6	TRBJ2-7	TGTGCCAGCAGCTTAGCGGCATCTAGCGGGGGGTACGAGCAGTACTTC	CASSLAASSGGYEQYF
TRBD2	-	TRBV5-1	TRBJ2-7	TGCGCCAGCTTACCTCAGGCTAGCGGGAGCTCCTACGAGCAGTACTTC	CASLPQASGSSYEQYF
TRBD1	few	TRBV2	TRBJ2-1	TGTGCCAGCAGGCGCGCCGGGACAGGGAGGGTTGAGCAGTTCTTC	CASRRAGTGRVEQFF
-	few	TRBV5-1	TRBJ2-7	TGCGCCAGCAGCTTGGACAACTCCTACGAGCAGTACTTC	CASSLDNSYEQYF
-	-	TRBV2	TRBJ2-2	TGTGCCAGCAGTGAAGCATTCGAGACAACGAACACCGGGGAGCTGTTTTTT	CASSEAFETTNTGELFF
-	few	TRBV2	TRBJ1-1	TGTGCCAGCAGTGGGGGCGCATGGACTGAAGCTTTCTTT	CASSGGAWTEAFF
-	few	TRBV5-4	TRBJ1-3	TGTGCCAGCAGCTTGGACGTCGGAATTGGAAACACCATATATTTT	CASSLDVGIGNTIYF
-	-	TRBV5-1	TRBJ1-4	TGCGCCAGCAGCCAAGGGCCAGCTAATGAAAAACTGTTTTTT	CASSQGPANEKLFF
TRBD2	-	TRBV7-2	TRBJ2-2	TGTGCCAGCAGCTTATTGGGGGGGACCAACACCGGGGAGCTGTTTTTT	CASSLLGGTNTGELFF
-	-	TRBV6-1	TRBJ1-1	TGTGCCAGCAGTGCTGAGCAGGGTATATCTGAAGCTTTCTTT	CASSAEQGISEAFF
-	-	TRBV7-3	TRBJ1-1	TGTGCCAGCAGCCGGGAGTGGGGCACTGAAGCTTTCTTT	CASSREWGTEAFF
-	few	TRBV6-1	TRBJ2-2	TGTGCCAGCCTTAAGTGGCTAGCGCCCCCCGGGGAGCTGTTTTTT	CASLKWLAPPGELFF
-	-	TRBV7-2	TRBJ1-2	TGTGCCAGCAGGGAGGGCCCCTGGCCTGTGGGCTACACCTTC	CASREGPWPVGYTF
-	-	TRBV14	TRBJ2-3	TGTGCCAGCAGCCAAGGGTTAAGGGGATCAGATACGCAGTATTTT	CASSQGLRGSDTQYF
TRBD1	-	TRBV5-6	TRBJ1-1	TGTGCCAGCAGCCACCCGGGACAGGGGATCACTGAAGCTTTCTTT	CASSHPGQGITEAFF
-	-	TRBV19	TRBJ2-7	TGTGCCAGTAGTATGCGGGCGGGAAGTTCCTACGAGCAGTACTTC	CASSMRAGSSYEQYF
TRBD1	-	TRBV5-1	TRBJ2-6	TGCGCCAGCAGCCCCCGGGACAGGGTAAGCTCTGGGGCCAACGTCCTGACTTTC	CASSPRDRVSSGANVLTF
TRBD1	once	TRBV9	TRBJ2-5	TGTGCCAGCAGCGTAGCGGAGGGGGGACAGGCCGGGGAGACCCAGTACTTC	CASSVAEGGQAGETQYF
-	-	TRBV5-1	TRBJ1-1	TGCGCCAGCATGGAAGTCATGAACACTGAAGCTTTCTTT	CASMEVMNTEAFF
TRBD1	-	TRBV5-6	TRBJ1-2	TGTGCCAGCAGCCTTTACTACAGGGGATCGTTTGGCTACACCTTC	CASSLYYRGSFGYTF